The entry below gives a single T cell receptor beta chain sequence along with its context. In the authors' workflow: Amplified reference gene primers provided the basis for estimating nucleated cell counts. Data came from immunoSEQ multiplex PCR; TCRdb stores just in-frame clones and leaves some out. V, J and clone size are taken as reported in that table, and D and trimming were inferred from the DNA itself. This sample has roughly 330,000 clones, with around 87% found just once. The sample is drawn from a study of blood T cell repertoires in COVID-19. CDR1 and CDR2 (germline): MDHEN, SYDVKM. V lost 2 bases to trimming and J lost 0 bases, with 11 bases between them. This CDR3 has 15 residues.

What was sequenced was PBMCs or T cells enriched from blood (not recorded which). The sequence was collected from a young woman who had recovered from COVID-19. The gene calls are TRBV28 and TRBJ2-7, with D possibly being TRBD1 (6 bases). The DNA of the CDR3 is TGTGCCAGCAGTTTAGCAGGGGAGAGCTCCTACGAGCAGTACTTC. Its translation is CASSLAGESSYEQYF. The full variable domain, rest sourced from reference TRBV28 and TRBJ2-7, is DVKVTQSSRYLVKRTGEKVFLECVQDMDHENMFWYRQDPGLGLRLIYFSYDVKMKEKGDIPEGYSVSREKKERFSLILESASTNQTSMYLCASSLAGESSYEQYFGPGTRLTVT.